This TCR beta chain was recorded in a study of beta chain features in type 1 diabetes. Study-level points and caveats: Within patients, naive, central memory and Treg TCRB repertoires seemed more similar than within healthy donors. A moderate, significant TCRB CDR3 shortening appeared in type 1 diabetes across four CD4+ subsets.

Expressed TCRB transcripts were sequenced, since all the RNA that had been isolated was reverse transcribed. Sequencing used immunoSEQ multiplex PCR; TCRdb keeps in-frame clones, though not all of them. The sample has about 360,000 clones, around 12% seen once. With V trimmed by 6 bases and J by 4 bases, 19 bases remained unmatched. Germline V lookup: CDR1 SQVTM, CDR2 ANQGSEA. This CDR3 spans 17 amino acids. This clone was counted between two and nine times. Its cognate antigen is unknown. The source material was naive CD4+ T cells from blood. V is TRBV29-1 and J is TRBJ2-7; 9 bases line up with TRBD1. The TCR comes from a man aged 18 to 30 in good health. The CDR3 DNA follows: TGCAGCGTCTTCCCCGGGCCCGGGACAGGGTTAGATTACGAGCAGTACTTC. It translates to CSVFPGPGTGLDYEQYF.